This is a list of T cell receptor beta chains from one sample in a study of Graves' ophthalmopathy and Graves' hyperthyroidism. Via MiXCR, TCRdb re-called the multiplex PCR reads, giving one row per CDR3 protein. This sample has over 200,000 distinct CDR3 sequences, with 25% to 30% found just once. Source material: peripheral blood. The receptors were sampled from a man aged 45-60 years with Graves' ophthalmopathy. Each CDR3 is given with its conserved first and last residue. Fields, in order: J gene, V gene, D gene, clone size, CDR3 DNA, CDR3 protein. D genes are given only for firm matches. Size is stated for part of the rows, as once, few or many counts, or as a class when the clone is expanded.

TRBJ1-2 TRBV6-5 TRBD1 many TGTGCCAGCAGCCCAGGACAGGGGGCTTTCTATGGCTACACCTTC CASSPGQGAFYGYTF
TRBJ1-2 TRBV7-8 TRBD1 . TGTGCCAGCAGCCCCTTAGGACAGGCATATGGCTACACCTTC CASSPLGQAYGYTF
TRBJ1-2 TRBV11-1 . many TGTGCCAGCAGCGTGGGAGTTGGGGGCTACACCTTC CASSVGVGGYTF
TRBJ1-2 TRBV10-1 . many TGCGCCAGCAGTGAGCGGGTGGGCTATGGCTACACCTTC CASSERVGYGYTF
TRBJ1-1 TRBV6-5 . . TGTGCCAGCAGTTACGGAGGGTCAGCTTTCTTT CASSYGGSAFF
TRBJ2-7 TRBV7-8 . many TGTGCCAGCAGCTTAGGCGAGGGCGAGCAGTACTTC CASSLGEGEQYF
TRBJ1-2 TRBV12-5 . . TGTGCTAGTGGTTTACCCGCGGGGGGCGGACATGGCTACACCTTC CASGLPAGGGHGYTF
TRBJ1-1 TRBV29-1 . many TGCAGCGTTGCCCAAAGCCTCATTGGGGGGGGGAACACTGAAGCTTTCTTT CSVAQSLIGGGNTEAFF
TRBJ1-1 TRBV29-1 TRBD1 many TGCAGCGTTGGCAGGGGGGCTGAAGCTTTCTTT CSVGRGAEAFF
TRBJ2-7 TRBV12-3/TRBV12-4 . . TGTGCCAGCAGTCCCACCCCCAGCCACTACGAGCAGTACTTC CASSPTPSHYEQYF
TRBJ2-5 TRBV7-3 . many TGTGCCAGCAGCGCACAGGGAGGCAAGACCCAGTACTTC CASSAQGGKTQYF
TRBJ2-5 TRBV6-5 . many TGTGCCAGCAGGGCTCTGGACACCGGCGGGGAGACCCAGTACTTC CASRALDTGGETQYF
TRBJ2-5 TRBV29-1 TRBD2 many TGCAGCGCGGGAGGGTTACTAGCGGGCGAGGAGACCCAGTACTTC CSAGGLLAGEETQYF
TRBJ2-6 TRBV6-1 . . TGTGCCAGCAACCCGGGACGTACCTCTGGGGCCAACGTCCTGACTTTC CASNPGRTSGANVLTF
TRBJ1-1 TRBV12-3/TRBV12-4 . . TGTGCCAGCAACGAACAGGCGAACACTGAAGCTTTCTTT CASNEQANTEAFF
TRBJ1-2 TRBV27 TRBD1 many TGTGCCAGCAGTTTTGATATCACCGGGACAGCTAACTATGGCTACACCTTC CASSFDITGTANYGYTF
TRBJ1-4 TRBV6-5 . many TGTGCCAGCAGTTACCCCCCGGGGAGAGAAAATGAAAAACTGTTTTTT CASSYPPGRENEKLFF
TRBJ1-1 TRBV12-3/TRBV12-4 TRBD1 . TGTGCCAGCACCAAGGGACAGGGATCGGACCCTGAAGCTTTCTTT CASTKGQGSDPEAFF
TRBJ1-1 TRBV19 TRBD1 . TGTGCCAGTAGTATGGGGGGGACAGCCCTAGGTCGCACTGAAGCTTTCTTT CASSMGGTALGRTEAFF
TRBJ2-2 TRBV29-1 TRBD2 many TGCAGCGCCCGGACTAGCGGGACTCAAACCGGGGAGCTGTTTTTT CSARTSGTQTGELFF